The 32 T cell receptor beta chains below come from one sample, sequenced in a study of T cells in Graves' hyperthyroidism and ophthalmopathy. TCR beta CDR3 regions were amplified from RNA. HTBI primers were employed in a first-round RT-PCR of the TCR CDR3. TCRdb re-derived calls from the multiplex PCR reads in MiXCR, one entry per CDR3 protein. This table holds a few hundred thousand distinct CDR3 sequences, more than 15% found once. The specimen was blood. The receptors originated from a woman in her 30s with Graves' hyperthyroidism.

The CDR3 loop is CASSTMGQPQHF. The CDR3 DNA follows: TGTGCCAGCAGTACCATGGGCCAGCCCCAGCATTTT. The chain recombines TRBV28 with TRBJ1-5; D call uncertain. The CDR3 consists of 12 residues. The V gene's germline CDR1 is MDHEN and CDR2 SYDVKM. Deletions cut 5 bases from V and 7 bases from J, with 9 bases between. Based on the CDR3 plus reference TRBV28 and TRBJ1-5, the full variable domain is DVKVTQSSRYLVKRTGEKVFLECVQDMDHENMFWYRQDPGLGLRLIYFSYDVKMKEKGDIPEGYSVSREKKERFSLILESASTNQTSMYLCASSTMGQPQHFGDGTRLSIL.

This clonotype was observed at least ten times. The chain carries TRBV18 and TRBJ1-2, with a weak D call TRBD1 (5 bases). Trimming removed 5 bases from V and 4 bases from J, with 8 bases in between. CDR3 length equals 12 residues. The germline V gene encodes CDR1 KGHSH and CDR2 LQKENI. In nucleotides, the CDR3 is TGTGCCAGCTCAGACAGTCTCTATGGCTACACCTTC. Encoded protein: CASSDSLYGYTF.

This clonotype was observed a few times. The V and J genes are TRBV27 and TRBJ2-7; 7 nucleotides match TRBD2. This CDR3 spans 13 amino acids. J was trimmed by 6 bases and V by 5 bases; bases with no gene match: 7. CDR1 MNHEY and CDR2 SMNVEV come from the germline V gene (reference sequence). This chain's CDR3 is CASSLGGVTEQYF. Written as DNA, the CDR3 is TGTGCCAGCAGTCTGGGGGGGGTAACCGAGCAGTACTTC.

V is TRBV2 and J is TRBJ2-1; 10 nucleotides match TRBD2. CDR3 length: 15 residues. CDR1 SNHLY and CDR2 FYNNEI come from the germline V gene. The trim removed 2 bases at V and 4 bases at J, leaving 2 bases unmatched. The CDR3 DNA reads TGTGCCAGCAGTGAAACTAGCGGGGATTACAATGAGCAGTTCTTC. Its protein is CASSETSGDYNEQFF. Based on the CDR3 plus reference TRBV2 and TRBJ2-1, the full variable domain is EPEVTQTPSHQVTQMGQEVILRCVPISNHLYFYWYRQILGQKVEFLVSFYNNEISEKSEIFDDQFSVERPDGSNFTLKIRSTKLEDSAMYFCASSETSGDYNEQFFGPGTRLTVL.

The chain links TRBV27 to TRBJ2-1; 9 nucleotides line up with TRBD1. Trimming took 10 bases from V and 8 from J; bases not matched to a gene: 12. The CDR3 is 14 residues long. Germline V gene sequence: CDR1 MNHEY, CDR2 SMNVEV (reference sequence). The CDR3 DNA is TGTGCCACTACCCCGGGACAGGGTAACGATGAGCAGTTCTTC. Its protein is CATTPGQGNDEQFF.

The V call is TRBV6-2 or TRBV6-3, the J call TRBJ2-3, with a possible D match to TRBD1 (7 bases). The CDR3 extends over 14 amino acids. Germline V gives CDR1 MNHEY, CDR2 SVGEGT. The V and J ends lost 6 bases and 1 base respectively, with 11 bases between them. CDR3 in amino acids: CASRGRGGTDTQYF. The CDR3 bases are TGTGCCAGCAGGGGCAGGGGGGGCACAGATACGCAGTATTTT.

The table lists this clonotype with many counts. The chain joins TRBV27 to TRBJ1-2, with 9 bases aligning to TRBD1. The CDR3 runs 14 residues. Germline CDR1 and CDR2: MNHEY and SMNVEV (reference sequence). J gave up 3 bases and V 7 bases, and 6 bases lay outside the gene matches. CDR3 coding DNA: TGTGCCAGCAAACCTTGGACAGGGGACTATGGCTACACCTTC. Protein product: CASKPWTGDYGYTF.

In this sample, this clonotype turned up many times. V usage is TRBV6-5 and J usage is TRBJ2-7; no definite D call. This CDR3 is 15 amino acids long. With 2 bases removed from V and 2 bases from J, the gap between germline ends came to 13 bases. Germline V gives CDR1 MNHEY, CDR2 SVGAGI. CDR3 in DNA: TGTGCCAGCAGTTACGAGGCAGGCGCTACCTACGAGCAGTACTTC. Residues: CASSYEAGATYEQYF.

The table lists this clonotype with many counts. The rearrangement links TRBV18 to TRBJ1-1; possibly TRBD1 for D (6 bases). Germline CDR1 reads KGHSH; CDR2 reads LQKENI. The CDR3 contains 14 residues. Trimming took 3 bases from V and 8 from J, leaving 16 bases between them. DNA of the CDR3: TGTGCCAGCTCACCGCCAGGACCAGGGGCCGAAGCTTTCTTT. Its translation is CASSPPGPGAEAFF.

The rearrangement links TRBV7-2 to TRBJ1-3; 9 nucleotides agree with TRBD1. This CDR3 has 15 amino acids. Germline V gives CDR1 SGHTA, CDR2 FQGNSA. V lost 5 bases and J lost 3; bases outside the gene matches: 5. CDR3: CASSPQGAGGNTIYF. The DNA for the CDR3 is TGTGCCAGCAGCCCACAGGGGGCTGGTGGAAACACCATATATTTT.

CDR3 residues: CASSLAGLAGGQYF. Here the CDR3 DNA reads TGTGCCAGCAGCTTAGCCGGACTAGCGGGTGGGCAGTACTTC. This chain connects TRBV11-2 to TRBJ2-7; TRBD2 agrees at 11 bases. V was clipped by 1 base and J by 9 bases; unmatched bases: 5. CDR3 length: 14 amino acids. Germline V gene lookup returns CDR1 SGHAT and CDR2 FQNNGV.

The rearrangement links TRBV10-3 to TRBJ2-1, with D perhaps matching TRBD2 (6 bases). V was shortened by 1 base and J by 9 bases, with 13 bases between the two germline ends. Germline V gene lookup returns CDR1 ENHRY and CDR2 SYGVKD. The CDR3 loop spans 14 amino acids. The CDR3 protein is CAISEFREEGEQFF. DNA of the CDR3: TGTGCCATCAGTGAGTTCAGGGAGGAGGGTGAGCAGTTCTTC.

This clonotype was observed many times. This sequence joins TRBV30 and TRBJ2-1; D gene ambiguous. Trimming shortened V by 3 bases and J by 3 bases, and 9 bases separated the two germline ends. Per the germline V gene, CDR1 is GTSNPN and CDR2 is SVGIG (reference sequence). The CDR3 loop spans 13 amino acids. CDR3 sequence reads: CAWSPDFYNEQFF. The CDR3 DNA reads TGTGCCTGGAGCCCTGACTTCTACAATGAGCAGTTCTTC.

This clonotype has a count of ten or more. This sequence joins TRBV29-1 and TRBJ1-1, with unresolved D. Germline V gives CDR1 SQVTM, CDR2 ANQGSEA. This CDR3 spans 13 amino acids. CDR3: CSFHMAVDTEAFF. CDR3 nucleotides: TGCAGTTTCCATATGGCGGTGGACACTGAAGCTTTCTTT.

This clonotype was recorded at least ten times. The chain has TRBV7-3 and TRBJ2-2, with D possibly being TRBD2 (6 bases). Germline CDR1 is SGHTA and CDR2 is FQGTGA. Trimming removed 2 bases at V and 0 bases at J, with 10 bases between. This CDR3 region has 16 residues. CDR3 amino acids: CASSLRGTANTGELFF. DNA for the CDR3: TGTGCCAGCAGCTTACGGGGGACTGCGAACACCGGGGAGCTGTTTTTT.

The gene calls are TRBV20-1 and TRBJ2-2; D is uncertain. Looked up from germline, CDR1 is DFQATT and CDR2 is SNEGSKA (reference sequence). The CDR3 is 17 residues long. Between the trimmed V and J ends, which lost 4 bases and 2 bases, there was a span of 20 bases. CDR3 in DNA: TGCAGTGCTAAACCGACCTGGAGTGTTTCAAACACCGGGGAGCTGTTTTTT. Protein: CSAKPTWSVSNTGELFF.

This clonotype came up a few times. This chain links TRBV6-1 with TRBJ1-5, with D perhaps matching TRBD1 (6 bases). CDR1 and CDR2 (germline): MNHNS, SASEGT. This CDR3 has 13 amino acids. The V end lost 5 bases, the J end lost 7 bases, and 12 bases lay between the germline ends. CDR3 DNA sequence: TGTGCCAGCAGTTTTAACCAGGGGCAGCCCCAGCATTTT. Its protein is CASSFNQGQPQHF.

This clonotype was observed at least ten times. J is TRBJ2-3 and V is TRBV18, with TRBD1 as a possible D gene (5 bases). Per the germline V gene, CDR1 is KGHSH and CDR2 is LQKENI. CDR3 length: 13 residues. V lost 5 bases to trimming and J lost 5 bases, with 11 bases between them. The CDR3 spells CASSVRQQDTQYF. CDR3 bases: TGTGCCAGCTCAGTCAGACAGCAAGATACGCAGTATTTT.

J is TRBJ1-4 and V is TRBV19; 8 positions match TRBD1. Germline V gene lookup returns CDR1 LNHDA and CDR2 SQIVND (reference sequence). Trimming took 4 bases from V and 1 from J; bases not matched to a gene: 5. CDR3 length: 16 amino acids. CDR3 residues: CASSNPGGETNEKLFF. The CDR3 DNA is TGTGCCAGTAGTAACCCAGGGGGCGAAACTAATGAAAAACTGTTTTTT.

For this clonotype: This sequence may be a read error, since a much larger clone differs from it by one base. V and J are TRBV5-1 and TRBJ2-7; 12 bases fit TRBD1. The J call may be mistaken, given a closer DNA end match to TRBJ2-1. CDR3 size: 14 residues. CDR1 SGHRS and CDR2 YFSETQ come from the germline V gene. The CDR3 DNA sequence: TGCGCCAGCAGCGGGACAGGGGGCGTCTACGAGCAGTTCTTC. Amino acid sequence: CASSGTGGVYEQFF.

The rearrangement uses TRBV4-3 and TRBJ2-3; 7 positions match TRBD2. V lost 0 bases, J lost 5 bases, and 11 bases stayed unmatched. CDR3 length equals 17 residues. The germline gives CDR1 LGHNA, CDR2 YSLEER. The CDR3 DNA is TGCGCCAGCAGCCAAGATCGGGTGGGAGGGCCTGTAGATACGCAGTATTTT. It codes for CASSQDRVGGPVDTQYF.

This clonotype occurred a few times. The chain recombines TRBV5-5 with TRBJ1-5; possibly TRBD1 for D (5 bases). This CDR3 is 14 amino acids long. V was clipped by 3 bases and J by 0 bases, with 7 bases between them. Germline CDR1 reads SGHKS; CDR2 reads YYEKEE (reference sequence). The CDR3 region is CASSSGTSNQPQHF. The CDR3 bases are TGTGCCAGCAGCTCAGGGACTAGCAATCAGCCCCAGCATTTT.

This clonotype was counted ten times or more. The chain is built from TRBV29-1 and TRBJ2-7, with D perhaps matching TRBD1 or TRBD2 (5 bases each). The ends were cut back, 6 bases at V and 3 bases at J, with 18 bases in the middle. Germline values: CDR1 SQVTM, CDR2 ANQGSEA. The CDR3 is 14 residues long. CDR3: CSVETTGANYEQYF. CDR3 in DNA: TGCAGCGTAGAGACTACAGGTGCAAACTACGAGCAGTACTTC.

This chain links TRBV6-1 with TRBJ2-5, with a weak D call TRBD1 (6 bases). Germline CDR1 and CDR2: MNHNS and SASEGT. This CDR3 has 17 residues. Trimming stripped 5 bases from V and 0 bases from J, with 19 bases between. The CDR3 DNA reads TGTGCCAGCAGTCCCTTTTCTAGGGACACCTACCAAGAGACCCAGTACTTC. Amino acid sequence: CASSPFSRDTYQETQYF.

With regard to this clonotype: Since a much larger clone is just one base distant, this may be a read error. The V gene is TRBV7-8, the J gene TRBJ1-5, with a weak D call TRBD1 (6 bases). Per the germline V gene, CDR1 is SGHVS and CDR2 is FQNEAQ. The CDR3 length is 17 residues. V gave up 1 base and J gave up 5 bases, with 18 bases separating them. The CDR3 loop reads CASSLVGQPSGDQPQHF. Written as DNA, the CDR3 is TGTGCCAGCAGCTTAGTTGGACAGCCAAGTGGCGATCAGCCCCAGCATTTT.

This clonotype came up many times. The chain combines TRBV20-1 with TRBJ2-7, with 7 nucleotides matching TRBD1. Trimming took 4 bases from V and 0 from J; bases not matched to a gene: 3. The CDR3 contains 13 residues. Germline lookup yields CDR1 DFQATT and CDR2 SNEGSKA (reference sequence). Here the CDR3 DNA reads TGCAGTGCTACCCGGGACAGCTCCTACGAGCAGTACTTC. Residues: CSATRDSSYEQYF.

The sample holds many counts of this clonotype. The CDR3 nucleotides read TGTGCCAGCAGCCCTATGTCGGGGGTTAATCAGCCCCAGCATTTT. Translating gives CASSPMSGVNQPQHF. The gene calls are TRBV7-8 and TRBJ1-5; D might be TRBD1 (5 bases). CDR1 is SGHVS, CDR2 FQNEAQ, per germline. V shed 5 bases and J shed 4 bases, with 15 bases lying between them. The CDR3 spans 15 residues.

This clonotype occurred a few times. For the CDR3, the DNA is TGTGCCAGCATGTTTTTAGATACGCAGTATTTT. Translating gives CASMFLDTQYF. The V gene is TRBV27, the J gene TRBJ2-3; D gene unclear. Between the trimmed V and J ends, which lost 7 bases and 5 bases, there was a span of 7 bases. This CDR3 region has 11 residues. Germline lookup yields CDR1 MNHEY and CDR2 SMNVEV (reference sequence).

For the CDR3, the DNA is TGTGCCAGCAGTTACTCCGGACCTCAGGATTCACCCCTCCACTTT. This gives the protein CASSYSGPQDSPLHF. The J gene is TRBJ1-6, the V gene TRBV6-5, with D hard to call. V dropped 0 bases and J dropped 8 bases, with 11 bases sitting between them. The CDR3 loop spans 15 amino acids. The V gene's germline CDR1 is MNHEY and CDR2 SVGAGI.

This clonotype was counted ten times or more. This chain uses TRBV6-1 with TRBJ1-3; tentative D call: TRBD1 (6 bases). There are 15 residues in the CDR3. CDR1 MNHNS and CDR2 SASEGT come from the germline V gene. V dropped 5 bases and J dropped 8 bases, with 19 bases sitting between them. CDR3 residues: CASSPPPDRSDTIYF. In nucleotides, the CDR3 is TGTGCCAGCAGTCCACCCCCGGACAGATCAGACACCATATATTTT.

The chain recombines TRBV6-2 or TRBV6-3 with TRBJ1-1, with 7 bases fitting TRBD1. There are 18 residues in the CDR3. Per germline, CDR1 MNHEY and CDR2 SVGEGT. After removal of 0 bases from V and 1 base from J, the junction contained 11 bases not matched to a gene. CDR3 region: CASSYSTGDGGRNTEAFF. The CDR3, as DNA: TGTGCCAGCAGTTACTCCACAGGGGATGGCGGCAGGAACACTGAAGCTTTCTTT.

The V and J genes are TRBV4-1 and TRBJ2-7, with D maybe TRBD1 (5 bases). Per germline, CDR1 MGHRA and CDR2 YSYEKL. CDR3 length equals 14 residues. V lost 4 bases and J 3 bases, leaving 13 bases between the germline ends. The CDR3 sequence is CASSLTGRDYEQYF. CDR3 sequence (DNA): TGCGCCAGCAGCCTAACGGGCAGGGACTACGAGCAGTACTTC.